This section outlines one T cell receptor beta chain sequence together with its context. The antigen is undetermined. Trimming took 0 bases from V and 3 from J, leaving 2 bases between them. The length of the CDR3 is 12 residues. Germline V gives CDR1 SGDLS, CDR2 YYNGEE. TCRdb called the 5' RACE reads again in MiXCR, with one record for every CDR3 protein. Found here are just under 550,000 distinct CDR3 sequences, roughly 12% of them singletons; the top ten hold over 6.5%. This sample is part of a study of CD8 T cells in ankylosing spondylitis. Study findings and constraints: A motif in TCR beta, a set of seven to nine highly homologous variants, appeared characteristic of ankylosing spondylitis blood.

The chain has TRBV9 and TRBJ2-3; D is undetermined. Sequenced input: blood, either unsorted or a sorted T cell fraction (not recorded which). This clonotype was obtained from a male donor with ankylosing spondylitis. CDR3 DNA: TGTGCCAGCAGCGTAGCGACAGATACGCAGTATTTT. Its protein product is CASSVATDTQYF. The full variable domain, with the rest looked up from reference TRBV9 and TRBJ2-3, is DSGVTQTPKHLITATGQRVTLRCSPRSGDLSVYWYQQSLDQGLQFLIQYYNGEERAKGNILERFSAQQFPDLHSELNLSSLELGDSALYFCASSVATDTQYFGPGTRLTVL.